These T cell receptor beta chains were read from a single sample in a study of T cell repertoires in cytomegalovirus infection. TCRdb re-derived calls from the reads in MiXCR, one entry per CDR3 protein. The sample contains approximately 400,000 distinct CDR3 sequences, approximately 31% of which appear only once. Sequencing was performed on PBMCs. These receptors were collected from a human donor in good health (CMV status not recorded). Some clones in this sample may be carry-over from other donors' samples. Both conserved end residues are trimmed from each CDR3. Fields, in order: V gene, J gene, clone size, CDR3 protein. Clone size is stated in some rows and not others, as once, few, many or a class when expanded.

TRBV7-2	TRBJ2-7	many	ASSQGGGGWVDYEQY
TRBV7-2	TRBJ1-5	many	ASRATAGQPQH
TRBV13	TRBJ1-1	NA	ASSLRAMNTEAF
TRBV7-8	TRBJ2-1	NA	ASSLFAGGVYNEQF
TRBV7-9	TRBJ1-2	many	ASSLGAPTGRGDYGYT
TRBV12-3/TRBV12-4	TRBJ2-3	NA	ASSLGTSGVTDTQY
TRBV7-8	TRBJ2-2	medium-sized	ASSNRLAGELF
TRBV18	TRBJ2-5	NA	ASSGLATEETQY
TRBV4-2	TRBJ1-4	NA	ASSLTEGTAGEKLF
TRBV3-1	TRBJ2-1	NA	ASSQVLASGYNEQF
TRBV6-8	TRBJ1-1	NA	ASGRGLAF